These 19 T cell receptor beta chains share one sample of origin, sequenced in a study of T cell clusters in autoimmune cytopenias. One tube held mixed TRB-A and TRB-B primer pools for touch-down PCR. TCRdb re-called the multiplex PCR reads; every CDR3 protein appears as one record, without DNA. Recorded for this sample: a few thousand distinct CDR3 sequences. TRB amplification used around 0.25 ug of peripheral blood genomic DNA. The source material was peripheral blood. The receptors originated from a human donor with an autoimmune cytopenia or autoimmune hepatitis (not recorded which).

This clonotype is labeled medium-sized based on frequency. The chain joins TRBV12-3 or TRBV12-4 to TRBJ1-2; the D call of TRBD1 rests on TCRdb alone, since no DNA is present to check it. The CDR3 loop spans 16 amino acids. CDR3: CASSLAPPEGRGGYTF.

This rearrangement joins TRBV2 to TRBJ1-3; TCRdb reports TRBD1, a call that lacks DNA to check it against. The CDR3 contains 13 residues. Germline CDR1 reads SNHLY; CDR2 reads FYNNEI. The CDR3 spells CASNTGQPNTIYF.

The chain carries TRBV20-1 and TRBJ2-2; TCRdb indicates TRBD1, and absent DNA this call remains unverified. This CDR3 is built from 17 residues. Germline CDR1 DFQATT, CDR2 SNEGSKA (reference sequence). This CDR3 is CSAQGSARTGPTGELFF.

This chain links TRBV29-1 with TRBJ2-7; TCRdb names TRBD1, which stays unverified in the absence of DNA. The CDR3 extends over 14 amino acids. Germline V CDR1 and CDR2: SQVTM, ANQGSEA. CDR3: CSVGKGKGRDEQYF.

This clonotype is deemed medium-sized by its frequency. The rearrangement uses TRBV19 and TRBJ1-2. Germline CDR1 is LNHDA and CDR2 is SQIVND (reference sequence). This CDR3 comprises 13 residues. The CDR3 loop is CASTQRVVGGYTF.

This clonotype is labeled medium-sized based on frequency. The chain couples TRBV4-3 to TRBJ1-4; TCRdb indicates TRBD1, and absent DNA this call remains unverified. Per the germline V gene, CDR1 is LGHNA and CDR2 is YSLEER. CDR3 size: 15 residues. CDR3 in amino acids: CASSQGPSRGEKLFF.

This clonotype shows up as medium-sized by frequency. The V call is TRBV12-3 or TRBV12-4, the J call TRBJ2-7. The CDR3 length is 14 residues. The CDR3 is CASSVYGGAYEQYF.

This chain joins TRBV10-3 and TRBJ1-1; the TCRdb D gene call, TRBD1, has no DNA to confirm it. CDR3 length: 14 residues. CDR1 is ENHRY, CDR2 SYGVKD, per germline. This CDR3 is CAISEGPGGTEAFF.

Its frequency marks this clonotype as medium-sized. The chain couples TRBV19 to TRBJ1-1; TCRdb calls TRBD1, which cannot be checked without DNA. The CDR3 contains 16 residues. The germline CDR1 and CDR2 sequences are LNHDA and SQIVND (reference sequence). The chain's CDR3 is CASSIPHWGGSTEAFF.

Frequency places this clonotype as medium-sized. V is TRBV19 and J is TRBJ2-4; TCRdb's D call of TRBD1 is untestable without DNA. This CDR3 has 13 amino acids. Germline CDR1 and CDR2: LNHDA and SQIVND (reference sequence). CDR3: CASSTGTGPFQYF.

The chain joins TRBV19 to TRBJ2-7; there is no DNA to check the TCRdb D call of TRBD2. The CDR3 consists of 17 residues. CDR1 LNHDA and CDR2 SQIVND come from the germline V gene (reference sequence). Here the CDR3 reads CASSNPGLAEPSYEQYF.

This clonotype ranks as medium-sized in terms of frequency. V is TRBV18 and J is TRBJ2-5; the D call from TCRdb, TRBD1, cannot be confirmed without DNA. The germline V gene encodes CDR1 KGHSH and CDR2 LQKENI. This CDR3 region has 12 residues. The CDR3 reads CASSVGGETQYF.

The CDR3 loop reads CASSSDKNTGELFF. The V gene is TRBV7-9, the J gene TRBJ2-2. The CDR3 totals 14 residues. Germline V gene lookup returns CDR1 SEHNR and CDR2 FQNEAQ (reference sequence).

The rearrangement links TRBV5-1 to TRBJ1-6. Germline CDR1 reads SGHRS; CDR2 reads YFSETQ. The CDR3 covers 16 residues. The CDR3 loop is CASSLGSGLGDSPLHF.

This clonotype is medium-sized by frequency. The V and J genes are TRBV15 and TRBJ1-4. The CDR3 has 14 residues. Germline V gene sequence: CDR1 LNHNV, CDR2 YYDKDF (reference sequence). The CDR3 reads CATSREGLQEKLFF.

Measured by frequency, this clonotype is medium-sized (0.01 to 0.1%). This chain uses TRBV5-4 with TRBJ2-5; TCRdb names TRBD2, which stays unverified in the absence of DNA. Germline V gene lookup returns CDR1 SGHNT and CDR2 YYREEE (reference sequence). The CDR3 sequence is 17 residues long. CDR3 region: CASSPRTSGSLSVTQYF.

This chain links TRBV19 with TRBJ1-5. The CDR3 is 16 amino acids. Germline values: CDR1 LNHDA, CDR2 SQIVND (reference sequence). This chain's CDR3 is CASSISTSYSNQPQHF. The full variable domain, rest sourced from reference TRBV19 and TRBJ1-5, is DGGITQSPKYLFRKEGQNVTLSCEQNLNHDAMYWYRQDPGQGLRLIYYSQIVNDFQKGDIAEGYSVSREKKESFPLTVTSAQKNPTAFYLCASSISTSYSNQPQHFGDGTRLSIL.

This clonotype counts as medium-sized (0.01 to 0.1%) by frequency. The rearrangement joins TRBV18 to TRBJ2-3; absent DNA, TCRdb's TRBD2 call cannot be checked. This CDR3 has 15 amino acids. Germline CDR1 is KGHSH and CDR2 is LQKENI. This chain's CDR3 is CASSRLAGATDTQYF.

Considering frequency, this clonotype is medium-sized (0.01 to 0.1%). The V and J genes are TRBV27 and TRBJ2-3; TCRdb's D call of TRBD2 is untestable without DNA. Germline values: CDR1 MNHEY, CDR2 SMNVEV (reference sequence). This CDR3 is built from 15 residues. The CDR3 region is CASTTDGLAGVTQYF.